These 22 T cell receptor beta chains share one sample of origin, sequenced in a study of CD8 T cells in ankylosing spondylitis. Using its own MiXCR run on the 5' RACE reads, TCRdb lists one record per CDR3 protein. Found here are tens of thousands of distinct CDR3 sequences, around 3% of them singletons; the top ten hold around 2.8%. Source material: blood, either unsorted or a sorted T cell fraction (not recorded which). These receptors were taken from a male donor with ankylosing spondylitis or in good health (not recorded which).

This clonotype was seen repeatedly, ten times or more. The chain uses TRBV9 and TRBJ2-3, with 13 positions matching TRBD2. Germline V lookup: CDR1 SGDLS, CDR2 YYNGEE. With 4 bases clipped from V and 2 bases from J, the junction kept 7 bases outside the gene matches. The CDR3 covers 17 residues. The CDR3 nucleotides read TGTGCCAGCAGCCTCCAGACTAGCGGGGGGTTCACAGATACGCAGTATTTT. Protein sequence: CASSLQTSGGFTDTQYF.

There are many counts of this clonotype. Here the CDR3 DNA reads TGTGCCAGCAGCGTAGAATTCGGCGAACAAGAGACCCAGTACTTC. This codes for CASSVEFGEQETQYF. J is TRBJ2-5 and V is TRBV9, with D unclear. The CDR3 length is 15 residues. Germline V gene lookup returns CDR1 SGDLS and CDR2 YYNGEE. Trimming left V 0 bases short and J 2 bases short, with 11 bases between. Drawing the rest from reference TRBV9 and TRBJ2-5, the complete variable domain is DSGVTQTPKHLITATGQRVTLRCSPRSGDLSVYWYQQSLDQGLQFLIQYYNGEERAKGNILERFSAQQFPDLHSELNLSSLELGDSALYFCASSVEFGEQETQYFGPGTRLLVL.

This clonotype has a count of ten or more. The V call is TRBV9, the J call TRBJ2-3; D is possibly TRBD1 (6 bases). This CDR3 spans 16 amino acids. From germline, CDR1 is SGDLS and CDR2 YYNGEE. Between the trimmed V and J ends, which lost 3 bases and 2 bases, there was a span of 16 bases. The CDR3 DNA reads as TGTGCCAGCAGCGCACAAACAGGGTTGGTCACAGATACGCAGTATTTT. Its protein is CASSAQTGLVTDTQYF.

This clonotype was recorded many times. The chain is built from TRBV9 and TRBJ2-2; no clear D. Germline V CDR1 and CDR2: SGDLS, YYNGEE. Trimming stripped 7 bases from V and 7 bases from J, with 14 bases between. There are 13 residues in the CDR3. CDR3 nucleotides: TGTGCCAGCTCGCTGAGCGTGGGCGGGGAGCTGTTTTTT. Its protein is CASSLSVGGELFF.

This clonotype was seen at least ten times. The rearrangement joins TRBV9 to TRBJ2-2, with TRBD1 matching 7 bases. V lost 3 bases, J lost 0 bases, and 2 bases stayed unmatched. CDR3 length: 15 residues. CDR1 is SGDLS, CDR2 YYNGEE, per germline. The CDR3 here is CASSAGQPNTGELFF. Written as DNA, the CDR3 is TGTGCCAGCAGCGCGGGACAGCCGAACACCGGGGAGCTGTTTTTT.

This clonotype turned up a few times. CDR3 sequence: CASSKEGGDLAKNIQYF. For the CDR3, the DNA is TGTGCCAGCAGCAAAGAAGGAGGTGATCTAGCCAAAAACATTCAGTACTTC. This sequence joins TRBV21-1 and TRBJ2-4; the table's D call, TRBD2, has no DNA check behind it. TRBV21-1 has pseudogene status. This CDR3 has 17 residues.

This clonotype was counted at least ten times. The V call is TRBV9, the J call TRBJ2-1, with D perhaps TRBD1 (5 bases). This CDR3 region has 13 residues. Trimming removed 0 bases at V and 7 bases at J, with 8 bases between. Germline-derived CDR1 and CDR2 are SGDLS and YYNGEE. The CDR3: CASSVDQGNEQFF. The CDR3 DNA sequence: TGTGCCAGCAGCGTAGATCAGGGAAATGAGCAGTTCTTC.

This clonotype was recorded many times. Germline and junction disagree at one end, which may indicate a read error. The chain recombines TRBV9 with TRBJ2-1, with 8 bases aligning to TRBD2. The CDR3 sequence is 13 residues long. CDR1 and CDR2 (germline): SGDLS, YYNGEE. This CDR3 reads CASSPPGGGSIHF. CDR3 DNA sequence: TGTGCCAGCAGCCCCCCCGGGGGGGGGTCTATACACTTC.

This clonotype was seen many times. This chain links TRBV9 with TRBJ1-2, with a tentative D call TRBD1 (5 bases). V shed 1 base and J shed 4 bases, with 5 bases lying between them. The germline V gene encodes CDR1 SGDLS and CDR2 YYNGEE. CDR3 size: 12 residues. The chain's CDR3 is CASSVQGYGYTF. DNA for the CDR3: TGTGCCAGCAGCGTACAGGGCTATGGCTACACCTTC.

This clonotype was observed a few times. This chain connects TRBV9 to TRBJ2-4; 13 bases map to TRBD2. CDR1 and CDR2 from the germline V gene are SGDLS and YYNGEE. The CDR3 extends over 17 amino acids. Germline trimming cut 0 bases from V and 3 bases from J; bases unmatched to any gene: 3. The DNA of the CDR3 is TGTGCCAGCAGCGTAGATGGACTAGCGGGAGTCAAAAACATTCAGTACTTC. Amino acids: CASSVDGLAGVKNIQYF. The variable domain in full, with the rest retrieved from reference TRBV9 and TRBJ2-4, is DSGVTQTPKHLITATGQRVTLRCSPRSGDLSVYWYQQSLDQGLQFLIQYYNGEERAKGNILERFSAQQFPDLHSELNLSSLELGDSALYFCASSVDGLAGVKNIQYFGAGTRLSVL.

This clonotype appeared many times. This chain joins TRBV9 and TRBJ2-1; D gene uncertain. The V gene's germline CDR1 is SGDLS and CDR2 YYNGEE. The CDR3 spans 14 residues. The ends were cut back, 0 bases at V and 5 bases at J, with 9 bases in the middle. DNA for the CDR3: TGTGCCAGCAGCGTAGGGGTCCCAAACAATGAGCAGTTCTTC. Amino acid sequence: CASSVGVPNNEQFF.

This clonotype was seen ten or more times. This chain connects TRBV9 to TRBJ2-2, with D possibly being TRBD1 (5 bases). This CDR3 has 15 amino acids. In germline, CDR1 is SGDLS, CDR2 YYNGEE. The V end lost 0 bases, the J end lost 5 bases, and 11 bases lay between the germline ends. CDR3 in amino acids: CASSVAPRVTGELFF. Here the CDR3 DNA reads TGTGCCAGCAGCGTAGCTCCCAGGGTGACCGGGGAGCTGTTTTTT. The full variable domain, in which reference TRBV9 and TRBJ2-2 provide the parts outside the CDR3, is DSGVTQTPKHLITATGQRVTLRCSPRSGDLSVYWYQQSLDQGLQFLIQYYNGEERAKGNILERFSAQQFPDLHSELNLSSLELGDSALYFCASSVAPRVTGELFFGEGSRLTVL.

This clonotype occurred many times. The chain combines TRBV9 with TRBJ2-1; TRBD1 aligns across 10 bases. This CDR3 is 16 amino acids long. Germline CDR1 is SGDLS and CDR2 is YYNGEE. Unmatched junction bases numbered 6, after V lost 4 bases and J lost 2 bases. CDR3: CASSPTGGLTYNEQFF. The CDR3 DNA reads TGTGCCAGCAGCCCGACAGGGGGCCTTACCTACAATGAGCAGTTCTTC.

In its sample, this clonotype was seen many times. The J gene is TRBJ2-2, the V gene TRBV9; D unresolved. The germline V gene encodes CDR1 SGDLS and CDR2 YYNGEE. The CDR3 is made up of 14 amino acids. V was trimmed by 0 bases and J by 5 bases, leaving 8 bases between them. The CDR3 spells CASSVGRVTGELFF. In DNA form, the CDR3 reads TGTGCCAGCAGCGTAGGTCGCGTGACCGGGGAGCTGTTTTTT. Full variable domain (remainder filled in from reference TRBV9 and TRBJ2-2): DSGVTQTPKHLITATGQRVTLRCSPRSGDLSVYWYQQSLDQGLQFLIQYYNGEERAKGNILERFSAQQFPDLHSELNLSSLELGDSALYFCASSVGRVTGELFFGEGSRLTVL.

This chain connects TRBV9 to TRBJ1-5; no reliable D call. V was shortened by 4 bases and J by 4 bases, with 9 bases between the two germline ends. This CDR3 has 13 amino acids. Germline CDR1 is SGDLS and CDR2 is YYNGEE. DNA of the CDR3: TGTGCCAGCAGCCGGGAGCCGAATCAGCCCCAGCATTTT. As protein: CASSREPNQPQHF.

This clonotype was counted ten times or more. Since the CDR3 does not end with the conserved phenylalanine or tryptophan, this likely comes from a read error. The chain uses TRBV9 and TRBJ1-6; TRBD1 is a possible D gene (5 bases). Germline V gene lookup returns CDR1 SGDLS and CDR2 YYNGEE. The germline V and J ends were trimmed by 7 bases and 10 bases, with 15 bases remaining between them. The CDR3 runs to 13 residues. CDR3 in amino acids: CASSRGVESPLHC. For the CDR3, the DNA is TGTGCCAGCTCGAGGGGCGTCGAGTCACCCCTCCACTGT.

This clonotype was recorded at least ten times. The genes are TRBV9 and TRBJ2-1; unclear D gene. Germline V gene data show CDR1 as SGDLS and CDR2 as YYNGEE. The CDR3 runs 15 residues. V lost 0 bases and J 2 bases, leaving 9 bases between the germline ends. This CDR3 reads CASSVEVGPYNEQFF. CDR3 DNA: TGTGCCAGCAGCGTAGAGGTGGGCCCCTACAATGAGCAGTTCTTC.

This clonotype was seen at least ten times. This rearrangement joins TRBV9 to TRBJ2-2; 9 positions agree with TRBD2. Trimming took 0 bases from V and 10 from J; bases not matched to a gene: 10. The CDR3 spans 16 residues. Germline CDR1 is SGDLS and CDR2 is YYNGEE. The CDR3 reads CASSVDSGGRAVELFF. For the CDR3, the DNA is TGTGCCAGCAGCGTAGATAGCGGGGGCCGGGCGGTGGAGCTGTTTTTT.

This clonotype was counted at least ten times. The chain joins TRBV9 to TRBJ2-2; tentatively, D is TRBD1 or TRBD2 (5 bases each). Trimming pared 0 bases from V and 4 bases from J, leaving 10 bases between. From germline, CDR1 is SGDLS and CDR2 YYNGEE. The CDR3 is 15 amino acids. This CDR3 reads CASSVGWGITGELFF. CDR3 in DNA: TGTGCCAGCAGCGTAGGGTGGGGGATCACCGGGGAGCTGTTTTTT. The full variable domain, with the rest looked up from reference TRBV9 and TRBJ2-2, is DSGVTQTPKHLITATGQRVTLRCSPRSGDLSVYWYQQSLDQGLQFLIQYYNGEERAKGNILERFSAQQFPDLHSELNLSSLELGDSALYFCASSVGWGITGELFFGEGSRLTVL.

As concerns this clonotype: A read error may explain this, as a much larger clone is one base away. The chain recombines TRBV9 with TRBJ2-3; the D is unclear. CDR1 and CDR2 from the germline V gene are SGDLS and YYNGEE. The CDR3 length is 14 residues. CDR3 nucleotide sequence: TGTGCCGGCAGCTCCGGTCAATTCACAGATACGCAGTATTTT. This sequence encodes CAGSSGQFTDTQYF.

This clonotype was seen repeatedly, ten times or more. This chain uses TRBV9 with TRBJ1-1, with a tentative D call TRBD1 (6 bases). The CDR3 has 14 amino acids. Germline V gives CDR1 SGDLS, CDR2 YYNGEE. The V end lost 3 bases, the J end lost 1 base, and 10 bases lay between the germline ends. The CDR3 reads CASSEGQPNTEAFF. The CDR3 bases are TGTGCCAGCAGCGAGGGACAACCGAACACTGAAGCTTTCTTT.

This clonotype was detected a few times. The rearrangement links TRBV9 to TRBJ2-3; D is undetermined. The CDR3 extends over 13 amino acids. Trimming cost V 0 bases and J 3 bases, with 5 bases left between them. Germline V gives CDR1 SGDLS, CDR2 YYNGEE. The CDR3 region is CASSVEMTDTQYF. The CDR3 region has the DNA TGTGCCAGCAGCGTAGAGATGACAGATACGCAGTATTTT.